This T cell receptor beta chain derives from a study of Graves' ophthalmopathy and Graves' hyperthyroidism. V lost 6 bases to trimming and J lost 5 bases, with 7 bases between them. The CDR3 loop spans 11 amino acids. Germline V gene sequence: CDR1 ENHRY, CDR2 SYGVKD. Additional autoimmune diseases, uncontrolled infections, pregnancy or lactation disqualified patients. Overall study findings and caveats: A 13-signature model separated ophthalmopathy from stable hyperthyroidism, just over 85% sensitivity, 65% to 82% specificity. In blood, most expanded thyroid clonotypes above 0.001 frequency were also detected.

This clonotype showed up many times. Its antigen is unidentified. Transcripts of RNA were the source for amplifying TCR beta CDR3 regions. The authors performed first-round RT-PCR with HTBI primers and then a second-round multiplex PCR. One entry per CDR3 protein results from TCRdb running MiXCR on the multiplex PCR reads. The sample yields about 550,000 distinct CDR3 sequences, less than 45% seen once. This chain links TRBV10-3 with TRBJ1-2; possibly TRBD1 for D (5 bases). The material sequenced was peripheral blood or thyroid tissue (not recorded which). This receptor was identified in an adult man with Graves' hyperthyroidism. CDR3 residues: CAISDSYGYTF. CDR3 DNA: TGTGCCATCAGCGACAGTTATGGCTACACCTTC.